This entry features one T cell receptor (beta chain) sequence. Its antigen specificity is not known. Qualities for individual bases were not recorded, and no much larger clone is one base off. TCRbeta CDR3 regions were amplified from genomic DNA by means of the immunoSEQ Assay, a bias-controlled multiplex PCR. Concerning the study's data processing: Within the assay, amplification of reference gene primers was used to estimate how many nucleated cells each sample contained. Sequence reads were collapsed and filtered to measure the absolute abundance of every unique TCRbeta CDR3 rearrangement. For each sample, productive Simpson clonality was calculated as the square root of Simpson's diversity index across productive rearrangements. Sourced from immuneACCESS, this table was stored by TCRdb with only in-frame sequences that have V and J called. A share of the clones is absent; for the studies checked, an unresolved V gene accounts for under half, and the remainder has no known explanation. That table gives V, J and clone size, and the DNA gave D and trimming. The sample table shows 65,000 to 90,000 clones, and 75% to 90% are seen once. The ten most abundant clones make up around 6.3% of the sample.

One collaborating source in Seattle enrolled patients during active infection and followed them longitudinally through the course of disease. Whole blood was collected in K2EDTA tubes by collaborating institutions according to the institutions' own protocols. Collaborator samples were shipped for TCRbeta analysis as frozen whole blood, isolated PBMCs, or DNA extracted from either sample type. These data are taken from a study of blood T cell repertoires in COVID-19 (dated by TCRdb to about 2020). For the wider study: Collaborator samples came from the United States, Italy and Spain and covered acute and convalescent phases of COVID-19. Deeply sampled blood TCRbeta repertoires from subjects exposed to, actively infected with, or recovered from COVID-19 were included in the dataset. Where available, HLA class I and class II types were taken from metadata supplied by the sample provider and were not determined by assay-based typing. The sample metadata nearly always contained a de-identified subject ID, COVID-19 status, age in years and sex. The material from the prospective study consisted of cDNA or gDNA derived from T cells, B-cell-depleted T cells, or PBMCs. A freely available public database, intended as a resource for researchers studying the immune response to SARS-CoV-2, is where the repertoires were released. The samples were drawn from two sources: the first 160 participants of the ongoing ImmuneRACE study, and 1,000 to 1,500 subjects contributed by 6 global collaborators. The study at large found these results: The quantity of clinical and demographic metadata differed by source and by participant and was supplied without curation.

There are 13 amino acids in the CDR3, from cysteine to phenylalanine inclusive. Here the CDR3 DNA is all that survives: 39 bases in frame from base 1. V sheds 0 bases and J sheds 8 bases, leaving 10 bases between their ends. Based on the germline V gene (reference sequence), the CDR1 and CDR2 sequences are LNHNV and YYDKDF. This TCR was sampled from a man of 80 years or more with COVID-19, enrolled during active disease. The sequencing sample was made of peripheral blood. In this chain, TRBV15 is recombined with TRBJ1-2; TRBD1 might be the D gene, on 5 matching bases. In nucleotides, the sequence is TGTGCCACCAGCAGAGACAGGGTGGAGGGCTACACCTTC. The translation is CATSRDRVEGYTF.